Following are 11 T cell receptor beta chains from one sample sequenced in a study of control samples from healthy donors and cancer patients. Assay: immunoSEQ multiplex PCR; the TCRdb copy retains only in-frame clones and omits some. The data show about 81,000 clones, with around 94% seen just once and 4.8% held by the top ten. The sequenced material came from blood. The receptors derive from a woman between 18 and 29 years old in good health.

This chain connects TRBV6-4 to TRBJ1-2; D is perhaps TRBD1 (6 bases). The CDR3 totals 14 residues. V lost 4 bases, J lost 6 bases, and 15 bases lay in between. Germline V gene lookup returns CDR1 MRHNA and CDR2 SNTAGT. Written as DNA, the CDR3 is TGTGCCAGCAGTGCCTCGGGGGGGCCCCATGGCTACACCTTC. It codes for CASSASGGPHGYTF.

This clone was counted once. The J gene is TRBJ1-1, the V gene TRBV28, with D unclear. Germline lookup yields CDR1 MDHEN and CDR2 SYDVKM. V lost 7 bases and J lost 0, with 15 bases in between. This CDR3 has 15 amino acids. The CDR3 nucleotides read TGTGCCAGCAAGGGTGCCGGATTCATGAACACTGAAGCTTTCTTT. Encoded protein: CASKGAGFMNTEAFF.

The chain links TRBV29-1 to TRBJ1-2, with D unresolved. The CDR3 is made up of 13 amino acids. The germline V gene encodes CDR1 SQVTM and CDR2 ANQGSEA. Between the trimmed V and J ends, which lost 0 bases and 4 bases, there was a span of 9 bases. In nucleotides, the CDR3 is TGCAGCGTTGAAGACACCCCGACCTATGGCTACACCTTC. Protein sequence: CSVEDTPTYGYTF.

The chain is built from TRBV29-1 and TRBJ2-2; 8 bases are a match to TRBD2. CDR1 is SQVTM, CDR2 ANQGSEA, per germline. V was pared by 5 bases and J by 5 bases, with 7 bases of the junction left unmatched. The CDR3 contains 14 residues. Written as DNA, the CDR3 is TGCAGCGTTCGGTTAGCGGGAATTACCGGGGAGCTGTTTTTT. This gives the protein CSVRLAGITGELFF.

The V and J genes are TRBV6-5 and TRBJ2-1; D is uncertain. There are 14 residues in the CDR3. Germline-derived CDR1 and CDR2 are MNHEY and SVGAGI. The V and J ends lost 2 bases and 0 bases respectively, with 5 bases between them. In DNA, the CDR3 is TGTGCCAGCAGTTACAGGAGCTCCTACAATGAGCAGTTCTTC. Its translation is CASSYRSSYNEQFF.

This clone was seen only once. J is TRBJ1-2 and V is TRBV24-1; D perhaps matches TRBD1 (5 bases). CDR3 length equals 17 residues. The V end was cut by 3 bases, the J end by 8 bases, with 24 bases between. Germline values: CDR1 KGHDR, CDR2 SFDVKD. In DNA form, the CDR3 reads TGTGCCACCAGTGATAAACGCGCGAGGGAGGCAGGGTGGGGCTACACCTTC. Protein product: CATSDKRAREAGWGYTF.

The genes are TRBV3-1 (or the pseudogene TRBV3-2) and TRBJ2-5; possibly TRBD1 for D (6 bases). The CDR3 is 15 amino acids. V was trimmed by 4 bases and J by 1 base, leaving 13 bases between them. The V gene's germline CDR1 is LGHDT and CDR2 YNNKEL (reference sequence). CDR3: CASSRPDSFQETQYF. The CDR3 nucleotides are TGTGCCAGCAGCCGACCGGACAGTTTCCAAGAGACCCAGTACTTC.

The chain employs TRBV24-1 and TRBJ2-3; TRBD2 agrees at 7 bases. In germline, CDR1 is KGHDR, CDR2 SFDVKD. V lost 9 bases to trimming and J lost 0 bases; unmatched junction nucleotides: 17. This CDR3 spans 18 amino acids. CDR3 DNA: TGTGCCACCGCTGATGGGGTAGCGGGCGCACATAGCACAGATACGCAGTATTTT. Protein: CATADGVAGAHSTDTQYF.

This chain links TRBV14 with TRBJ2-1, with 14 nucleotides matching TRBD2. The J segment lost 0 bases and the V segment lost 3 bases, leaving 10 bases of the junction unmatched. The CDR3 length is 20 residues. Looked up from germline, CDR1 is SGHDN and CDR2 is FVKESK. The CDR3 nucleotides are TGTGCCAGCAGCCACGGGACTAGCGGGAGAAGATTGAGCTCCTACAATGAGCAGTTCTTC. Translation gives CASSHGTSGRRLSSYNEQFF. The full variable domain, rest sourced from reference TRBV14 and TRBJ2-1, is EAGVTQFPSHSVIEKGQTVTLRCDPISGHDNLYWYRRVMGKEIKFLLHFVKESKQDESGMPNNRFLAERTGGTYSTLKVQPAELEDSGVYFCASSHGTSGRRLSSYNEQFFGPGTRLTVL.

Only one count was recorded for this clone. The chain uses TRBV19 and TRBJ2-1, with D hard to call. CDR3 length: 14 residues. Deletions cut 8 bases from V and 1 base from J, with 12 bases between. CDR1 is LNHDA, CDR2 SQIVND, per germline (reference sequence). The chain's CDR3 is CASGFGLSYNEQFF. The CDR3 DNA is TGTGCCAGTGGATTTGGGTTGTCCTACAATGAGCAGTTCTTC.

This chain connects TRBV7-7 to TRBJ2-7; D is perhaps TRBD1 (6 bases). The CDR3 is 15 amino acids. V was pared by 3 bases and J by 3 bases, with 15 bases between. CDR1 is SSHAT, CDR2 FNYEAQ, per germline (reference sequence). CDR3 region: CASSLGDNNYYEQYF. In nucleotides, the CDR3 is TGTGCCAGCAGCTTGGGGGACAACAACTACTACGAGCAGTACTTC.